This paragraph reports one TCR beta chain. Trimming took 3 bases from V and 6 from J; bases not matched to a gene: 6. The germline V gene has CDR1 MDHEN and CDR2 SYDVKM. The CDR3 sequence is 15 residues long. Per the original methods: From reference gene primer amplification, estimates of nucleated cell counts were derived. TCRdb's table, derived via immunoSEQ multiplex PCR, lists solely in-frame clones and lacks some. From that table come the V and J calls and clone size; the DNA was used to work out D and trimming. The table includes roughly 260,000 clones, 86% detected once. The entry originates in a study of blood T cell repertoires in COVID-19. About the research overall: Researchers got acute and convalescent COVID-19 samples from the United States, Italy and Spain. Nucleic acid was either cDNA or gDNA, and it came from T cells, B-cell-depleted T cells, or PBMCs.

Sequencing used peripheral blood. The clonotype was recovered from a man in his forties who had recovered from COVID-19. The V and J genes are TRBV28 and TRBJ2-7; 12 bases match TRBD2. In nucleotides, the CDR3 is TGTGCCAGCAGTTTGTCCGGGACTAGCGGGTCCGAGCAGTACTTC. Protein: CASSLSGTSGSEQYF.